This TCR beta chain was obtained from a study of PD-1 blockade in classical Hodgkin lymphoma. Time point: cycle 4 day 1 (C4D1), after more than five weeks of nivolumab. Every single patient, without exception, relapsed after autologous stem cell transplantation, and brentuximab vedotin exposure varied. Magnetic negative selection was used to purify CD4+ T cells from PBMCs that had been thawed. The table lists this clone with a few counts. No antigen is known for it. Study-level findings and limits: Baseline diversity was lower in partial responders and progressors than complete responders. CD8+ TCR diversity did not rise significantly by C4D1, unlike CD4+. Patients were excluded if nivolumab began under 1 year after ASCT (the autologous transplant).

Sequencing was performed with immunoSEQ multiplex PCR; in TCRdb, only in-frame clones are kept and a portion is missing. The sample holds over 10,000 clones; roughly 86% are singletons and the top ten take about 1%. The sample here was CD4+ T cells from blood, taken before the fourth cycle of nivolumab. The sequence was obtained from a human donor with classical Hodgkin lymphoma.

The DNA of the CDR3 is TGTGCCAGCAGTGGGCACAGTCTAAACTCCTACGAGCAGTACTTC. Translation gives CASSGHSLNSYEQYF. V usage is TRBV6-5 and J usage is TRBJ2-7; D is unresolved. With 5 bases removed from V and 0 bases from J, the gap between germline ends came to 14 bases. The CDR3 runs to 15 residues. The germline gives CDR1 MNHEY, CDR2 SVGAGI.